This T cell receptor beta chain is from a study of spatial heterogeneity in lung cancer (dated by TCRdb to between 2018 and 2020). Study-wide context: Beta-chain transcripts were consistently detected in greater numbers than alpha-chain transcripts, which likely reflected higher beta-chain transcript abundance. In the raw uncorrected reads, each unique combination of TCR and UMI appeared on average more than ten times. Nonsynonymous mutation counts, determined by whole-exome sequencing of tumor tissue, were related to TCR repertoire features. The study quantitatively compared TCR alpha and beta repertoires across multiple tumor regions, matched nontumor lung and blood in non-small cell lung cancer. Both alpha and beta chains were TCR-sequenced in approximately 220 tumor regions, around 65 matched nontumor lung samples and around 50 PBMC samples obtained at surgery. Summary of the overall study and its limitations: Ubiquitous expanded tumor TCRs showed up in blood more often at tumor resection than at routine follow-up. Confirming at a functional level the hypothesis that regional TCRs recognize regional mutations was considered to require additional single-cell paired TCR alpha and beta sequencing.

The library relied on 5' RACE. Instrument on record: NextSeq 500. To allow correction of PCR and sequencing errors, the TCR library protocol tagged every TCR cDNA molecule with a unique molecular identifier. Under the source paper's analysis protocol: Decombinator tools were used for TCR identification, UMI-based error correction and CDR3 extraction. TCRs above a frequency of 2 per 1,000, corresponding to the top 1% of the tumor frequency distribution, were defined as expanded. Renyi diversity was calculated using the R vegan package after each repertoire was subsampled 100 times to 5,000 TCRs. CDR3 similarity networks were constructed using string-kernel similarity of amino acid triplets, with links drawn between CDR3s whose pairwise similarity was above 0.82. Using fastp at Q25 and MiXCR, TCRdb reprocessed the public reads and kept productive beta chains. Rows are unified per CDR3 protein, each entry keeping the most common DNA and genes. The V and J calls follow TCRdb's processing rather than the paper's. The sample table lists tens of thousands of distinct CDR3 sequences, 12% of them with a count of one. In total, the top ten clones hold roughly two fifths of the sample.

On this clonotype: The antigen it binds to is not known. A read error is possible here, since a much larger clone lies one base away.

Looking up the germline V gene yields CDR1 SQVTM and CDR2 ANQGSEA. The CDR3, cysteine through phenylalanine, is 15 amino acids long. Left in the record is the CDR3 DNA by itself, 45 bases read in frame from the first base. For this chain, trimming is 3 bases at the V end and 5 bases at the J end, and the number of junction bases without a gene match is 13. Read against the paper, the sample's time point label means: sample taken at primary tumor resection. Without any cell sorting, TCR sequencing was performed on whole RNA extracted either from tumor and nontumor lung tissue or from cryopreserved PBMC samples. The donors were 72 patients from the lung TRACERx cohort who had early-stage, untreated non-small cell lung cancer. A patient was chosen for TCR sequencing only when enough RNA was available from at least two tumor regions.

The clonotype was recovered from a male donor with early-stage non-small cell lung cancer. The sequence joins TRBV29-1 to TRBJ2-7; 7 bases in between match TRBD2. This specimen was PBMCs, taken at surgery. CDR3 region: CSVEVSGGGGDEQYF. The nucleotides are TGCAGCGTTGAGGTATCCGGCGGCGGGGGAGACGAGCAGTACTTC.